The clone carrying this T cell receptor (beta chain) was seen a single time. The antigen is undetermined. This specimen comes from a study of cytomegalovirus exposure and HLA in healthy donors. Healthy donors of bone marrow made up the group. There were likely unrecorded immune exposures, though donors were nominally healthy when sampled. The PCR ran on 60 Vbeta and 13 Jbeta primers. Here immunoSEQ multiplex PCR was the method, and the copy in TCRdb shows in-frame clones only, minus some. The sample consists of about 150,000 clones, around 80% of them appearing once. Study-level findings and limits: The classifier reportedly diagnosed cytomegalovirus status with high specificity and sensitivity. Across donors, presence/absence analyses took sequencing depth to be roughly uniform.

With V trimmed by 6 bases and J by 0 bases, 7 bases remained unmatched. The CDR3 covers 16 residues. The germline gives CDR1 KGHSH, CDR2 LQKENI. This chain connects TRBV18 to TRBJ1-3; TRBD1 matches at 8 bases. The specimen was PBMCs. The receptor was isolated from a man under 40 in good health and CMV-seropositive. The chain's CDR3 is CASSSQGASSGNTIYF. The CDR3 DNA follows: TGTGCCAGCTCCTCCCAGGGGGCGAGCTCTGGAAACACCATATATTTT.